Detailed here is one T cell receptor beta chain. Generated by immunoSEQ multiplex PCR, the TCRdb table keeps only in-frame clones and is missing some. The table has about 15,000 clones, less than 80% seen once. This sample was taken from a study of PD-1 blockade in classical Hodgkin lymphoma. The trim removed 3 bases at V and 0 bases at J, leaving 10 bases unmatched. Germline-derived CDR1 and CDR2 are SGHAT and FQDESV (reference sequence). CDR3 length: 18 residues. Relapse after autologous stem cell transplantation occurred in every patient, and brentuximab vedotin exposure varied. The chain combines TRBV11-1 with TRBJ2-1, with 8 bases that match TRBD2. Source: peripheral blood mononuclear cells (PBMCs), taken at baseline. The receptor was derived from a human donor with classical Hodgkin lymphoma. For the CDR3, the DNA is TGTGCCAGCAGCTTTGGCGGGAGGTCCCATTCCTCCTACAATGAGCAGTTCTTC. Translation gives CASSFGGRSHSSYNEQFF. Full variable domain (rest looked up from reference TRBV11-1 and TRBJ2-1): EAEVAQSPRYKITEKSQAVAFWCDPISGHATLYWYRQILGQGPELLVQFQDESVVDDSQLPKDRFSAERLKGVDSTLKIQPAELGDSAMYLCASSFGGRSHSSYNEQFFGPGTRLTVL.